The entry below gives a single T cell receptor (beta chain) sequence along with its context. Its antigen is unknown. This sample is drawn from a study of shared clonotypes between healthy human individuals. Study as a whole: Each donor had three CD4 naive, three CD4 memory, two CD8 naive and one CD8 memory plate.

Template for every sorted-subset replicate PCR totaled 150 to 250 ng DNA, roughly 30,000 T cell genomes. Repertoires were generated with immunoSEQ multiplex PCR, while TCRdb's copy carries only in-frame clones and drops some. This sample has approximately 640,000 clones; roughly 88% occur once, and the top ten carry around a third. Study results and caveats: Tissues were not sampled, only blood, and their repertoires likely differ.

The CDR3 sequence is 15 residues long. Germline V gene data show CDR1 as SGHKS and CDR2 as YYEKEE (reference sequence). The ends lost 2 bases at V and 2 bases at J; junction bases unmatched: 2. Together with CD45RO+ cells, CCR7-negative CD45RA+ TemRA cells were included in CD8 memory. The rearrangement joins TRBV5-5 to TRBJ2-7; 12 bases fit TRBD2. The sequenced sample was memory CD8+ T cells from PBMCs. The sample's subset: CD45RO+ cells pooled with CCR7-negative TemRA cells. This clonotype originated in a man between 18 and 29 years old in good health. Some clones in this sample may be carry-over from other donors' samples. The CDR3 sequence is CASSLRLAGAYEQYF. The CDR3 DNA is TGTGCCAGCAGCTTAAGACTAGCGGGAGCCTACGAGCAGTACTTC.